This passage covers 3 T cell receptor beta chains from one sample sequenced in a study of CD8+ T cells in alopecia areata. Treatment in this sample: oral pan-JAK inhibitor, 5-10 mg twice daily. Reverse transcription of extracted RNA yielded cDNA, which provided the sequencing template. TCRdb keeps only in-frame clones here, not all; method: immunoSEQ multiplex PCR. Among 170,000 or so clones listed, about 53% were seen once. The sample was CD8+ T cells sorted from blood, taken at week 24, from a patient treated with tofacitinib. The receptors here all came from a human donor with alopecia areata.

This chain connects TRBV20-1 to TRBJ1-2; D remains ambiguous. V shed 1 base and J shed 7 bases, with 1 base lying between them. This CDR3 spans 9 amino acids. Per germline, CDR1 DFQATT and CDR2 SNEGSKA (reference sequence). CDR3 nucleotides: TGCAGTGCTAGAGTTGGCTACACCTTC. Protein: CSARVGYTF.

This rearrangement joins TRBV6-5 to TRBJ1-2; TRBD1 might be the D (5 bases). CDR1 and CDR2 from the germline V gene are MNHEY and SVGAGI. The CDR3 runs to 14 residues. Trimming took 4 bases from V and 5 from J, leaving 14 bases between them. The CDR3 protein is CASSSQTAWYGYTF. Written as DNA, the CDR3 is TGTGCCAGCAGTTCTCAGACAGCGTGGTATGGCTACACCTTC.

The chain employs TRBV30 and TRBJ1-1, with D tentatively TRBD1 (6 bases). This CDR3 contains 12 residues. Germline V lookup: CDR1 GTSNPN, CDR2 SVGIG (reference sequence). The V end was cut by 2 bases, the J end by 8 bases, with 12 bases between. Here the CDR3 reads CAWSQGRVEAFF. CDR3 nucleotide sequence: TGTGCCTGGAGTCAGGGGCGAGTAGAAGCTTTCTTT.